A selection of T cell receptor beta chains follows, all from one sample in a study of a mutant IDH1 vaccine in newly diagnosed glioma. Sequencing was performed with immunoSEQ multiplex PCR; in TCRdb, only in-frame clones are kept and a portion is missing. The table has around 54,000 clones, approximately 87% seen once; the top ten hold about 1.5%. No antigens are known for them. Sample: PBMCs, taken from a glioma patient whose treatment included an IDH1 peptide vaccine. These receptors were collected from a man aged 35 to 55 with glioma. Each CDR3 is given with its conserved first and last residue. D genes are given only for firm matches. Where a row states a size, it is once, few, many or the class of an expanded clone; other rows omit it.

clone size | CDR3 length | J gene | V gene | D gene | CDR3 DNA | CDR3 protein
- | 14 | TRBJ1-1 | TRBV28 | - | TGTGCCAGCAGTTTATTCAGCGGTAACACTGAAGCTTTCTTT | CASSLFSGNTEAFF
- | 12 | TRBJ2-5 | TRBV29-1 | TRBD1 | TGCAGCGTTAAACCCAGGGGGGAGACCCAGTACTTC | CSVKPRGETQYF
- | 15 | TRBJ2-7 | TRBV5-1 | TRBD2 | TGCGCCAGCAGCTTTGTGACTAGCGGGATATACGAGCAGTACTTC | CASSFVTSGIYEQYF
- | 12 | TRBJ1-4 | TRBV6-5 | TRBD1 | TGTGCCAGCAGAGCGACAGGGGGAAAACTGTTTTTT | CASRATGGKLFF
once | 13 | TRBJ2-7 | TRBV15 | - | TGTGCCACCAGCAGATCCCGTACTCTGGAGCAGTACTTC | CATSRSRTLEQYF
- | 15 | TRBJ2-7 | TRBV23-1 | - | TGCGCCAGCAGTCAATCGGGGCGGGAACGCTACGAGCAGTACTTC | CASSQSGRERYEQYF
- | 16 | TRBJ2-5 | TRBV19 | TRBD1 | TGTGCCAGTAGTAAACACCGGGACAGAATCCAAGAGACCCAGTACTTC | CASSKHRDRIQETQYF
- | 11 | TRBJ2-1 | TRBV7-9 | - | TGTGCCAGCAGCCTGAACAATGAGCAGTTCTTC | CASSLNNEQFF
once | 16 | TRBJ1-3 | TRBV7-2 | - | TGTGCCAGCAGCCCTAAGGGCATAGCCTCTGGAAACACCATATATTTT | CASSPKGIASGNTIYF
- | 14 | TRBJ1-2 | TRBV7-2 | TRBD1 | TGTGCCAGCAGCACCGGACAGGGCCTCTATGGCTACACCTTC | CASSTGQGLYGYTF
- | 14 | TRBJ2-7 | TRBV7-9 | TRBD1 | TGTGCCAGCAGCGGGCAGGGGGCCTCCTACGAGCAGTACTTC | CASSGQGASYEQYF
- | 15 | TRBJ1-3 | TRBV5-1 | - | TGCGCCAGCAGCCCAGGGCGCGCTACCGGAAACACCATATATTTT | CASSPGRATGNTIYF
- | 15 | TRBJ2-7 | TRBV5-1 | - | TGCGCCAGCAGCCGGGGGCCGGAGAGCTCCTACGAGCAGTACTTC | CASSRGPESSYEQYF
- | 14 | TRBJ2-2 | TRBV5-4 | - | TGTGCCAGCAGCTACGATGCGAACACCGGGGAGCTGTTTTTT | CASSYDANTGELFF
few | 11 | TRBJ2-7 | TRBV2 | - | TGTGCGGGGGGGGCGGATTACGAGCAGTACTTC | CAGGADYEQYF
- | 14 | TRBJ1-2 | TRBV18 | - | TGTGCCAGCTCATCGTCAGGGTCTGGGTATGGCTACACCTTC | CASSSSGSGYGYTF
- | 14 | TRBJ1-2 | TRBV13 | - | TGTGCCAGCAGCTCCCAGGGGCGTGACTATGGCTACACCTTC | CASSSQGRDYGYTF
- | 11 | TRBJ1-1 | TRBV2 | - | TGTGCCAGGGACAGGAACACTGAAGCTTTCTTT | CARDRNTEAFF
- | 12 | TRBJ2-7 | TRBV6-5 | - | TGTGCCAGCAGTTTTATAGGGGGCGAGCAGTACTTC | CASSFIGGEQYF
- | 14 | TRBJ2-1 | TRBV7-2 | TRBD2 | TGTGCCAGCAGCTTTGGACTAGCGGACAATGAGCAGTTCTTC | CASSFGLADNEQFF
- | 15 | TRBJ1-2 | TRBV6-5 | - | TGTGCCAGCAGAACGGCCACCCACAGGGTCCTTGGCTACACCTTC | CASRTATHRVLGYTF
- | 15 | TRBJ2-1 | TRBV18 | TRBD2 | TGTGCCAGCTCACCCGGACTAGCGGGAGTTGGTGAGCAGTTCTTC | CASSPGLAGVGEQFF
- | 13 | TRBJ2-1 | TRBV7-9 | - | TGTGCCAGCAGCTTAGGACTAAACAATGAGCAGTTCTTC | CASSLGLNNEQFF
- | 15 | TRBJ1-5 | TRBV2 | - | TGTGCCAGCAGAAACACCGGGATTAGCAATCAGCCCCAGCATTTT | CASRNTGISNQPQHF
few | 14 | TRBJ2-1 | TRBV5-1 | TRBD2 | TGCGCCAGCACTCCGGGAGGCTCCTACAATGAGCAGTTCTTC | CASTPGGSYNEQFF
- | 15 | TRBJ2-7 | TRBV5-4 | TRBD2 | TGTGCCAGCAGCTCGTGGAGCGGGAGATTGAACGAGCAGTACTTC | CASSSWSGRLNEQYF
- | 13 | TRBJ1-3 | TRBV7-2 | - | TGTGCCAGCAGCACTCCATCTGGAAACACCATATATTTT | CASSTPSGNTIYF
- | 12 | TRBJ1-1 | TRBV28 | - | TGTGCCAGCACCCGCATGAACACTGAAGCTTTCTTT | CASTRMNTEAFF
once | 15 | TRBJ1-5 | TRBV6-1 | - | TGTGCCAGCAGTGAAACGGGTAACAGCGATTATCCCCAGCATTTT | CASSETGNSDYPQHF
- | 12 | TRBJ1-2 | TRBV6-6 | - | TGTGCCAGCAGTTCGGGGGACTATGGCTACACCTTC | CASSSGDYGYTF
- | 17 | TRBJ1-1 | TRBV25-1 | - | TGTGCCAGCAGTGGGCGTCCTTCGGGGCTCGGGGACACTGAAGCTTTCTTT | CASSGRPSGLGDTEAFF